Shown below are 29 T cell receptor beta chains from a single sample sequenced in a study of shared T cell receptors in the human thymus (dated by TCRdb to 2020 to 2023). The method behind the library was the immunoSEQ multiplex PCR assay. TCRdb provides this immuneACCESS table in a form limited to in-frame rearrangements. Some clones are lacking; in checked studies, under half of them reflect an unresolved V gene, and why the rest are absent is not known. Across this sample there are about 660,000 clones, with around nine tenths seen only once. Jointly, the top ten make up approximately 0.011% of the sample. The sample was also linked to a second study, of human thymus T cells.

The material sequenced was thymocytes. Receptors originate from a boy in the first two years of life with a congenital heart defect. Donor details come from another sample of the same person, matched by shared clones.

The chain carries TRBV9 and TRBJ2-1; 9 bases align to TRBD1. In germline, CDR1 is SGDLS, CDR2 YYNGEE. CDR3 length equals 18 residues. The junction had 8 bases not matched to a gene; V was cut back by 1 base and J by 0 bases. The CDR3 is CASSVWSQDRGSYNEQFF. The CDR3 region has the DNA TGTGCCAGCAGCGTATGGAGTCAGGACAGGGGCTCCTACAATGAGCAGTTCTTC.

Written as DNA, the CDR3 is TGCGCCAGCAGGGGGCGGTGGGGCTACACCTTC. It yields the protein CASRGRWGYTF. The chain links TRBV5-1 to TRBJ1-2; tentatively, D is TRBD1 (5 bases). CDR1 SGHRS and CDR2 YFSETQ come from the germline V gene. The CDR3 is 11 residues long. Between the trimmed V and J ends, which lost 5 bases and 8 bases, there was a span of 10 bases.

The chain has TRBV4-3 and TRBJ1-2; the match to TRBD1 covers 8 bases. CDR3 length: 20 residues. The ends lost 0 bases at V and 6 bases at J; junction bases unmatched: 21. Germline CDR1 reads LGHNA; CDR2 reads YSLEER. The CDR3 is CASSQDLRTRDRLLYDGYTF. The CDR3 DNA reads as TGCGCCAGCAGCCAAGATCTCAGGACCCGGGACAGGCTTCTATACGATGGCTACACCTTC.

CDR3 DNA sequence: TGTGCCAGCAGCCCCCCTCCGGGGGTGGGACCAGATACGCAGTATTTT. Amino acids: CASSPPPGVGPDTQYF. V usage is TRBV5-4 and J usage is TRBJ2-3, with D perhaps matching TRBD2 (6 bases). The germline V gene has CDR1 SGHNT and CDR2 YYREEE (reference sequence). Trimming removed 4 bases at V and 4 bases at J, with 19 bases between. This CDR3 region has 16 residues. The entire variable domain, with the rest obtained from reference TRBV5-4 and TRBJ2-3, is as follows: ETGVTQSPTHLIKTRGQQVTLRCSSQSGHNTVSWYQQALGQGPQFIFQYYREEENGRGNFPPRFSGLQFPNYSSELNVNALELDDSALYLCASSPPPGVGPDTQYFGPGTRLTVL.

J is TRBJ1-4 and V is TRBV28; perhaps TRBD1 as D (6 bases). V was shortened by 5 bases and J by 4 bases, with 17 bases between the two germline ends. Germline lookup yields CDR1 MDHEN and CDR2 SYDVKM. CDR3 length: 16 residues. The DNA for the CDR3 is TGTGCCAGCAGTCCAAGCCGGGACACCTATAATGAAAAACTGTTTTTT. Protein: CASSPSRDTYNEKLFF.

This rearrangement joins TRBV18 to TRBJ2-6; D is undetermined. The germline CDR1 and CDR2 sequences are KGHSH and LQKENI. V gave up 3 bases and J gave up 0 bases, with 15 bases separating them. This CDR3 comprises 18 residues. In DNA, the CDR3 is TGTGCCAGCTCACCCTTCCCAAAGCCGGTCTCTGGGGCCAACGTCCTGACTTTC. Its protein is CASSPFPKPVSGANVLTF.

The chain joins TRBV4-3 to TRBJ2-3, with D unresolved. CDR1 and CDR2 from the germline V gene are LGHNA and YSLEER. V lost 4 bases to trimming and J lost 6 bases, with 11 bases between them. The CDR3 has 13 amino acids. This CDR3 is CASSPSRLDTQYF. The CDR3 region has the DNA TGCGCCAGCAGCCCCAGCAGGCTCGATACGCAGTATTTT.

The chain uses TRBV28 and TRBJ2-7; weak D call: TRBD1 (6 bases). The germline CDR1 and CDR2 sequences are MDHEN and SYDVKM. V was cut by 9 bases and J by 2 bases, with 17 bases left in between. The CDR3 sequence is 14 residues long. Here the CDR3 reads CASNLSDSPYEQYF. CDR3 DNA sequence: TGTGCCAGTAATCTCTCGGACAGTCCCTACGAGCAGTACTTC.

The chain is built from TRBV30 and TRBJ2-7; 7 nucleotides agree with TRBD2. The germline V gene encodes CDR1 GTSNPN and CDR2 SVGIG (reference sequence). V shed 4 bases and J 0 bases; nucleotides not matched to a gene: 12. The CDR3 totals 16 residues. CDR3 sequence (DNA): TGTGCCTGGATCCCACAGGCGGGGGAGGACTCCTACGAGCAGTACTTC. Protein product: CAWIPQAGEDSYEQYF.

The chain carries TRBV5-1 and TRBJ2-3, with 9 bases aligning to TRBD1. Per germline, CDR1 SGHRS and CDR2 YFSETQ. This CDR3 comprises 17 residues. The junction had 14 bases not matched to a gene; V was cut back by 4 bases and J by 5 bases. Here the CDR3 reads CASSLGTGTGTVDTQYF. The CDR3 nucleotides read TGCGCCAGCAGCCTGGGAACCGGGACAGGGACGGTAGATACGCAGTATTTT.

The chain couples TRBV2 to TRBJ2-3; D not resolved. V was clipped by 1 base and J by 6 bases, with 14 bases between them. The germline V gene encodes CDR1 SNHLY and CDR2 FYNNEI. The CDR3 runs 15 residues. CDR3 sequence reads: CASSEGGSRTDTQYF. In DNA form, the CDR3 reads TGTGCCAGCAGTGAAGGTGGTTCCAGAACGGATACGCAGTATTTT.

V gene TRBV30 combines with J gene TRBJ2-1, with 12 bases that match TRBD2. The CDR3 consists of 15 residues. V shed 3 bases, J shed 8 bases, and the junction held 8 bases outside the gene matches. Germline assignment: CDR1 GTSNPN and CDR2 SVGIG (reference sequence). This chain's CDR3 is CAWSAPSGRAHEQFF. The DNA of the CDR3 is TGTGCCTGGAGCGCACCTAGCGGGAGGGCACATGAGCAGTTCTTC.

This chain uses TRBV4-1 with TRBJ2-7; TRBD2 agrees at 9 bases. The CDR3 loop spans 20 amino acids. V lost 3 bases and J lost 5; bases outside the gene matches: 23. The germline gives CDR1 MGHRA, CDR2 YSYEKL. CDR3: CASSQWAEGTSRSGSDEQYF. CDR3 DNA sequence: TGCGCCAGCAGCCAGTGGGCAGAGGGAACCTCGCGTAGCGGGAGCGACGAGCAGTACTTC.

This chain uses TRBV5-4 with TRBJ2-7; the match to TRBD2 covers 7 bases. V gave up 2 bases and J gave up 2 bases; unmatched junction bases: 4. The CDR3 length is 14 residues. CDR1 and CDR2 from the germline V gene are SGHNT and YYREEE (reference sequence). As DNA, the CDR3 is TGTGCCAGCAGCTTAGCCGGGACTACCTACGAGCAGTACTTC. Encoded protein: CASSLAGTTYEQYF.

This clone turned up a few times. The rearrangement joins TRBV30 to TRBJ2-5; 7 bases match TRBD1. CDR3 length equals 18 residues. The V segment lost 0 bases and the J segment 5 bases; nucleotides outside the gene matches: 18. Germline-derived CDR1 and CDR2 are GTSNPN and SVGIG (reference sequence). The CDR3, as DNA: TGTGCCTGGAGTGTTACTCTACCGGACAGGCTCTCAGACGAGACCCAGTACTTC. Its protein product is CAWSVTLPDRLSDETQYF. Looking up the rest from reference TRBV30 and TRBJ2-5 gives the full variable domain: SQTIHQWPATLVQPVGSPLSLECTVEGTSNPNLYWYRQAAGRGLQLLFYSVGIGQISSEVPQNLSASRPQDRQFILSSKKLLLSDSGFYLCAWSVTLPDRLSDETQYFGPGTRLLVL.

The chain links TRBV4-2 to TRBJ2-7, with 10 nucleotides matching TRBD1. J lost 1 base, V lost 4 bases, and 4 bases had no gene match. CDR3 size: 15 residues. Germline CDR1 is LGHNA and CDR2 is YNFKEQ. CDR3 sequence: CASSLDRGASYEQYF. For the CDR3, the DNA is TGTGCCAGCAGCCTGGACAGGGGGGCGTCCTACGAGCAGTACTTC.

Written as DNA, the CDR3 is TGTGCCAGCAGTTTGCGGCGCCTCACAGATACGCAGTATTTT. This sequence encodes CASSLRRLTDTQYF. The V call is TRBV28, the J call TRBJ2-3; D is ambiguous. Per the germline V gene, CDR1 is MDHEN and CDR2 is SYDVKM. The CDR3 spans 14 residues. Between the trimmed V and J ends, which lost 3 bases and 2 bases, there was a span of 9 bases.

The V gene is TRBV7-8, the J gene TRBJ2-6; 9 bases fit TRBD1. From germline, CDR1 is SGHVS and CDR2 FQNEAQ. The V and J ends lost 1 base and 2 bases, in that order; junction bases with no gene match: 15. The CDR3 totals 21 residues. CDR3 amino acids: CASSLVSVGRDRATGANVLTF. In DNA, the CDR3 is TGTGCCAGCAGCTTAGTTTCTGTAGGTCGGGACAGGGCTACTGGGGCCAACGTCCTGACTTTC.

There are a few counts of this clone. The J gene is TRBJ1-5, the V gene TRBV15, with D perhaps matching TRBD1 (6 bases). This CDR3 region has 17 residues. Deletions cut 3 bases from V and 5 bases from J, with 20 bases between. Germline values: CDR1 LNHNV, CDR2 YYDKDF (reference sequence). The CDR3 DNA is TGTGCCACCAGCAGCGGTACTAACGGGACACAATATCAGCCCCAGCATTTT. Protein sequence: CATSSGTNGTQYQPQHF.

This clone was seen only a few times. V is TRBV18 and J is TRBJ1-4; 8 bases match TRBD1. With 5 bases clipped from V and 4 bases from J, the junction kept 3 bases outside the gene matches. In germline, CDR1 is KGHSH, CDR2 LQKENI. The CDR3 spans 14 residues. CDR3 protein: CASSSDRDNEKLFF. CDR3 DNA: TGTGCCAGCTCATCGGACAGGGATAATGAAAAACTGTTTTTT.

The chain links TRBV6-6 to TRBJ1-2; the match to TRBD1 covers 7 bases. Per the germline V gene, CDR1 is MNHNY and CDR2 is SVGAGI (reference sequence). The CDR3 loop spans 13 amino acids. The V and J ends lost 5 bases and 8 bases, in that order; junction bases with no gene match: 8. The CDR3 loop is CASSPTGPEGYTF. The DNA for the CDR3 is TGTGCCAGCAGTCCGACAGGGCCTGAAGGCTACACCTTC.

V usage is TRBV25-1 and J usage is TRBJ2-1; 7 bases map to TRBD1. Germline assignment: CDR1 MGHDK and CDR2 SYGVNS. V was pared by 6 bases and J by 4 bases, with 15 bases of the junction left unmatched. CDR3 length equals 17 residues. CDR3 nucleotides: TGTGCCAGCAGCGGGACAGACTTCCCCTCCCCTTACAATGAGCAGTTCTTC. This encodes CASSGTDFPSPYNEQFF.

CDR3: CASSVDRQNTEAFF. CDR3 bases: TGTGCCAGCAGCGTAGACCGACAGAACACTGAAGCTTTCTTT. This sequence joins TRBV9 and TRBJ1-1; D unresolved. Germline V lookup: CDR1 SGDLS, CDR2 YYNGEE. The ends were cut back, 0 bases at V and 1 base at J, with 7 bases in the middle. The CDR3 spans 14 residues.

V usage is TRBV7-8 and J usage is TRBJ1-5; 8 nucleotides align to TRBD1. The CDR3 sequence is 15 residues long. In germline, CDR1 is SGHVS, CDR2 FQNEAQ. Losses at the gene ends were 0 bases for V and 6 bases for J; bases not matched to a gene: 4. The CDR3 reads CASSLAQGAGQPQHF. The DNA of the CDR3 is TGTGCCAGCAGCTTAGCTCAGGGGGCCGGTCAGCCCCAGCATTTT. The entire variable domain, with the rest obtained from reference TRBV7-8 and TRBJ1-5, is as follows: GAGVSQSPRYKVAKRGQDVALRCDPISGHVSLFWYQQALGQGPEFLTYFQNEAQLDKSGLPSDRFFAERPEGSVSTLKIQRTQQEDSAVYLCASSLAQGAGQPQHFGDGTRLSIL.

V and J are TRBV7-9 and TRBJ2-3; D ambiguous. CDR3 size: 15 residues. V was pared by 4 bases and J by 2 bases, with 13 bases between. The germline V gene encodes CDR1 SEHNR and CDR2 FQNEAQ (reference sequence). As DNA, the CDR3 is TGTGCCAGCAGCTACCCCAGGCCAAACACAGATACGCAGTATTTT. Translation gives CASSYPRPNTDTQYF.

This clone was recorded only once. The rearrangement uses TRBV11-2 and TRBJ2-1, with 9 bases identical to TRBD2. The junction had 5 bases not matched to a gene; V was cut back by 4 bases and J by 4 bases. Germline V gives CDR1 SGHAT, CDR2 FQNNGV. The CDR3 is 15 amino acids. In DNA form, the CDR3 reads TGTGCCAGCAGCTGCGGACTAGCGTATTACAATGAGCAGTTCTTC. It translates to CASSCGLAYYNEQFF.

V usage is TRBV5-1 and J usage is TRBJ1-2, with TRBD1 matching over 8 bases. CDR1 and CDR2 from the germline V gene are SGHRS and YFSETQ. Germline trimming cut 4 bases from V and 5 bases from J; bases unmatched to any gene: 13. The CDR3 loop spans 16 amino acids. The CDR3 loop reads CASSPGQETSGYGYTF. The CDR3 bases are TGCGCCAGCAGCCCGGGACAGGAAACTTCAGGGTATGGCTACACCTTC. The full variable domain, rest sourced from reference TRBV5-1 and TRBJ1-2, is KAGVTQTPRYLIKTRGQQVTLSCSPISGHRSVSWYQQTPGQGLQFLFEYFSETQRNKGNFPGRFSGRQFSNSRSEMNVSTLELGDSALYLCASSPGQETSGYGYTFGSGTRLTVV.

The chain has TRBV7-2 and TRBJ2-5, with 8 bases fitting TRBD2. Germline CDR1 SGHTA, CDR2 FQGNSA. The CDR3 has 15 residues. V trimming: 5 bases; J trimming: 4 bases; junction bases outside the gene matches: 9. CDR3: CASSPPGGGRETQYF. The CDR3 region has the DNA TGTGCCAGCAGCCCCCCCGGGGGGGGCCGAGAGACCCAGTACTTC. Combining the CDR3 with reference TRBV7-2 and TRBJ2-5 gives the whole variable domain GAGVSQSPSNKVTEKGKDVELRCDPISGHTALYWYRQSLGQGLEFLIYFQGNSAPDKSGLPSDRFSAERTGGSVSTLTIQRTQQEDSAVYLCASSPPGGGRETQYFGPGTRLLVL.

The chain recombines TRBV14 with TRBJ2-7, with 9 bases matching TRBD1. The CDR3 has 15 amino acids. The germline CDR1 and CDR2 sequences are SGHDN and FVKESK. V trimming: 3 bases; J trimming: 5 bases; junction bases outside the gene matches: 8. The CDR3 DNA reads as TGTGCCAGCAGCCAGAGGACAGGGGATATCCACGAGCAGTACTTC. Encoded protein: CASSQRTGDIHEQYF.